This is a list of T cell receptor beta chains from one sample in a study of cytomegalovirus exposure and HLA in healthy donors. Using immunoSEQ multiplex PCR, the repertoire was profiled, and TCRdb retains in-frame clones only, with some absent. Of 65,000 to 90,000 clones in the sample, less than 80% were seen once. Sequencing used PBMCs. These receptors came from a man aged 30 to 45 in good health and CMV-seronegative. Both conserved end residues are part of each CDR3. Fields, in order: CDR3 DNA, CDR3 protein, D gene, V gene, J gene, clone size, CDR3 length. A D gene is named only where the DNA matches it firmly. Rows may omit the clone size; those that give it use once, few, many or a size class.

TGCGCCAGCAGCCCTATGGGGGACAGAGACTACGAGCAGTACTTC	CASSPMGDRDYEQYF	TRBD1	TRBV4-1	TRBJ2-7	.	15
TGTGCCAGCAGCTTATACAATACAGGGCCCTATGGCTACACCTTC	CASSLYNTGPYGYTF	.	TRBV7-2	TRBJ1-2	.	15
TGTGCCAGCAGGGTACAGGGGGCGACAGCTTTCTTT	CASRVQGATAFF	TRBD1	TRBV5-6	TRBJ1-1	few	12
TGCGCCAGCAGCTTGGCCCAGACAGGTAACACTGAAGCTTTCTTT	CASSLAQTGNTEAFF	.	TRBV5-1	TRBJ1-1	.	15
TGTGCCAGCAGCCAAGGGAGAGTCGTATCTGGCTACACCTTC	CASSQGRVVSGYTF	.	TRBV14	TRBJ1-2	.	14
TGTGCCAGCAGTTTCAATAACGTCCTGACTTTC	CASSFNNVLTF	.	TRBV7-9	TRBJ2-6	.	11
TGCGCCAGCAGCACGGAGGGTGGGGGAGGCTACGAGCAGTACTTC	CASSTEGGGGYEQYF	.	TRBV5-1	TRBJ2-7	.	15
TGTGCCAGCAGTTACTCTCGACAAGTCGGCTACACCTTC	CASSYSRQVGYTF	.	TRBV6-5	TRBJ1-2	.	13
TGTGCCAGCAGCTTAAAACTAGGGTCCTACGAGCAGTACTTC	CASSLKLGSYEQYF	.	TRBV11-2	TRBJ2-7	.	14
TGCGCCAGCAGCTTGGGTAACTCTGAAGCTTTCTTC	CASSLGNSEAFF	.	TRBV5-1	TRBJ1-1	.	12
TGTGCCTGGAGCCGACAGGGGTCCCCGAACGAGCAGTACTTC	CAWSRQGSPNEQYF	TRBD1	TRBV30	TRBJ2-7	.	14
TGTGCCAGCAGTTTACCCGGGACAGGGGCCAACGTCCTGACTTTC	CASSLPGTGANVLTF	.	TRBV28	TRBJ2-6	.	15
TGCAGCGTTGATCCCGGACAGGGGACGAACGAGCAGTACTTC	CSVDPGQGTNEQYF	TRBD1	TRBV29-1	TRBJ2-7	.	14
TGTGCCAGCAGCGCCGGGACAGCCAACACTGAAGCTTTCTTT	CASSAGTANTEAFF	TRBD1	TRBV7-9	TRBJ1-1	few	14
TGTGCCAGCAGCCAAAGTGACAGGGGTGCTAATGAAAAACTGTTTTTT	CASSQSDRGANEKLFF	TRBD1	TRBV11-2	TRBJ1-4	once	16
TGTGCCAGCAGTTACTCGATGGAGTCACCCCTCCACTTT	CASSYSMESPLHF	.	TRBV6-6	TRBJ1-6	.	13
TGTGCCAGCAGCCCCCTCTACCTGGATGAGCAGTTCTTC	CASSPLYLDEQFF	.	TRBV27	TRBJ2-1	.	13
TGTGCCAGCAGTTACTCGACAGGGACCACTGAAGCTTTCTTT	CASSYSTGTTEAFF	TRBD1	TRBV6-5	TRBJ1-1	.	14
TGCAGTGCTAGTTTGAGATTTGAAGCTTTCTTT	CSASLRFEAFF	.	TRBV20-1	TRBJ1-1	.	11
TGTGCCAGCAGTCCCGGGACAGCCTACGAGCAGTACTTC	CASSPGTAYEQYF	TRBD1	TRBV6-5	TRBJ2-7	.	13
TGCGCCAGCAGCCAAGAAGGAGCTAGCGGGTACGAGCAGTACTTC	CASSQEGASGYEQYF	TRBD2	TRBV4-1	TRBJ2-7	.	15
TGTGCCAGCAGTGCCCTAGCGGGGGGACCCCCGGATACGCAGTATTTT	CASSALAGGPPDTQYF	TRBD2	TRBV6-4	TRBJ2-3	.	16
TGTGCCAGCAGTGGGACTAGCGGGAGTATTGGGAAGACCCAGTACTTC	CASSGTSGSIGKTQYF	TRBD2	TRBV6-1	TRBJ2-5	.	16
TGTGCCAGCAACGAGGACAGAGGAATCTCTGGAAACACCATATATTTT	CASNEDRGISGNTIYF	.	TRBV28	TRBJ1-3	.	16
TGTGCCAGCAGCTTGGCAGTCGGGGGGGCCGACACCGGGGAGCTGTTTTTT	CASSLAVGGADTGELFF	TRBD2	TRBV13	TRBJ2-2	.	17
TGTGCCAGCAGTTCACGGGACAGCTACACAGATACGCAGTATTTT	CASSSRDSYTDTQYF	TRBD1	TRBV28	TRBJ2-3	.	15
TGCAGCGTTAAGACCCGGGACAGGGGGCTCTCCTACGAGCAGTACTTC	CSVKTRDRGLSYEQYF	TRBD1	TRBV29-1	TRBJ2-7	once	16
TGCAGCGTTGAAGATGAGGGACTGCAGGCCAATGAGCAGTTCTTC	CSVEDEGLQANEQFF	.	TRBV29-1	TRBJ2-1	once	15
TGCAGCGTTTCGTGGCCGGGGACCGGGGAGCTGTTTTTT	CSVSWPGTGELFF	.	TRBV29-1	TRBJ2-2	once	13
TGCGCCAGCAGCCTCAGGGTAGGGAACACTGAAGCTTTCTTT	CASSLRVGNTEAFF	.	TRBV4-1	TRBJ1-1	.	14
TGTGCCATCAGTGGAGGCCGAACCTACGAGCAGTACTTC	CAISGGRTYEQYF	.	TRBV10-3	TRBJ2-7	.	13
TGTGCCAGCAGTTTATCGGGGGACAACCAATATGGCTACACCTTC	CASSLSGDNQYGYTF	.	TRBV27	TRBJ1-2	.	15
TGTGCCTGGAGTTTAGCGGGAGGGCCGCACAATGAGCAGTTCTTC	CAWSLAGGPHNEQFF	TRBD2	TRBV30	TRBJ2-1	.	15
TGTGCCAGCAGTGCGAGCGGGAGGAACTACGAGCAGTACTTC	CASSASGRNYEQYF	TRBD2	TRBV25-1	TRBJ2-7	.	14